The 31 T cell receptor beta chains presented below share a single source sample, sequenced in a study of T cell repertoires in cytomegalovirus infection. TCRdb recomputed calls from the reads with MiXCR, one row per CDR3 protein. The repertoire has roughly 150,000 distinct CDR3 sequences, around 32% of them found once; the top ten carry roughly half. No antigens are known for them. The source material was CD8+ T cells from cultured PBMCs, sampled from culture after CMV antigen stimulation. All receptors come from a human donor in good health (CMV status not recorded). Some clones in this sample may be carry-over from other donors' samples.

Judged by abundance, this clonotype is medium-sized (0.01 to 0.1%). V gene TRBV7-6 combines with J gene TRBJ2-4, with 9 bases matching TRBD1. The germline CDR1 and CDR2 sequences are SGHVS and FNYEAQ. J lost 0 bases, V lost 5 bases, and 5 bases had no gene match. This CDR3 region has 16 residues. The CDR3 here is CASSPGQGLAKNIQYF. Here the CDR3 DNA reads TGTGCCAGCAGCCCGGGACAGGGATTAGCCAAAAACATTCAGTACTTC.

Comments on this clonotype: This could be a read error, since a much larger clone is one nucleotide away. The CDR3 does not end in the conserved phenylalanine or tryptophan, so this is likely a read error. V and J are TRBV7-2 and TRBJ1-1; TRBD1 aligns across 7 bases. The CDR3 runs to 14 residues. The V gene end was trimmed by 6 bases and the J gene end by 2 bases; junction bases not matched to a gene: 6. The germline gives CDR1 SGHTA, CDR2 FQGNSA. Here the CDR3 reads CASRRDSFNTEAFS. In DNA, the CDR3 is TGTGCCAGCAGACGGGACAGTTTTAACACTGAAGCTTTCTCT.

In nucleotides, the CDR3 is TGCGCCAGCAGCGGGGGACGGAACACTGAAGCTTTCTTT. As protein: CASSGGRNTEAFF. V and J are TRBV4-1 and TRBJ1-1; D is possibly TRBD1 (5 bases). Germline V gene lookup returns CDR1 MGHRA and CDR2 YSYEKL. The germline V and J ends were trimmed by 5 bases and 1 base, with 8 bases remaining between them. The CDR3 spans 13 residues.

The rearrangement uses TRBV18 and TRBJ1-3; D gene uncertain. The V end lost 2 bases, the J end lost 8 bases, and 10 bases lay between the germline ends. Germline V lookup: CDR1 KGHSH, CDR2 LQKENI. This CDR3 has 13 amino acids. The CDR3 nucleotides read TGTGCCAGCTCACCATGGGCAGAGGACACCATATATTTT. It specifies CASSPWAEDTIYF.

There are a few counts of this clonotype. The rearrangement links TRBV7-9 to TRBJ2-1; TRBD1 agrees at 9 bases. Trimming at V came to 1 base and at J to 5 bases, leaving 3 bases not matched to a gene. This CDR3 comprises 15 residues. Germline loops: CDR1 SEHNR, CDR2 FQNEAQ (reference sequence). The CDR3 DNA is TGTGCCAGCAGCTTAGGACAGGGGGTACACAATGAGCAGTTCTTC. Amino acid sequence: CASSLGQGVHNEQFF.

This clonotype was seen a few times. The chain is built from TRBV4-1 and TRBJ2-2; 10 positions agree with TRBD2. From germline, CDR1 is MGHRA and CDR2 YSYEKL. J gave up 7 bases and V 6 bases, and 5 bases lay outside the gene matches. CDR3 length: 14 amino acids. This CDR3 reads CASSLAGEVGELFF. DNA for the CDR3: TGCGCCAGCAGTCTAGCGGGGGAGGTCGGGGAGCTGTTTTTT.

The chain employs TRBV24-1 and TRBJ1-4, with 7 bases fitting TRBD1. Trimming removed 9 bases from V and 4 bases from J; junction bases left unmatched: 4. Germline V gene lookup returns CDR1 KGHDR and CDR2 SFDVKD. The CDR3 length is 13 residues. CDR3 sequence (DNA): TGTGCCACCGGGGACAGACATAATGAAAAACTGTTTTTT. This sequence encodes CATGDRHNEKLFF.

The chain joins TRBV7-9 to TRBJ2-2, with TRBD2 matching over 11 bases. The CDR3 consists of 18 residues. Trimming cost V 5 bases and J 4 bases; bases outside gene matches: 12. Germline loops: CDR1 SEHNR, CDR2 FQNEAQ (reference sequence). The CDR3 DNA reads as TGTGCCAGCAGCCATCCGGGACTAGCGGTTGTGAGCACCGGGGAGCTGTTTTTT. Protein sequence: CASSHPGLAVVSTGELFF.

This clonotype was detected ten times or more. V is TRBV7-6 and J is TRBJ2-2; D is undetermined. Trimming cost V 4 bases and J 3 bases, with 3 bases left between them. Looked up from germline, CDR1 is SGHVS and CDR2 is FNYEAQ. The CDR3 sequence is 12 residues long. CDR3 sequence: CASSSDTGELFF. CDR3 bases: TGTGCCAGCAGCTCGGACACCGGGGAGCTGTTTTTT.

This chain joins TRBV19 and TRBJ2-5, with TRBD2 matching 10 bases. Germline V gives CDR1 LNHDA, CDR2 SQIVND (reference sequence). The CDR3 has 16 amino acids. J was trimmed by 0 bases and V by 7 bases; bases with no gene match: 8. In nucleotides, the CDR3 is TGTGCCAGTACTGATCGGCTAGCGGGGGACCAAGAGACCCAGTACTTC. Translated: CASTDRLAGDQETQYF.

This clonotype was seen only a few times. The chain links TRBV5-4 to TRBJ1-6, with a tentative D call TRBD1 (6 bases). This CDR3 is built from 12 residues. The germline CDR1 and CDR2 sequences are SGHNT and YYREEE (reference sequence). V was clipped by 8 bases and J by 5 bases, with 8 bases between them. The CDR3 DNA reads TGTGCCAGTGGACAGAATAATTCACCCCTCCACTTT. Encoded protein: CASGQNNSPLHF.

This clonotype was detected only a few times. The chain couples TRBV29-1 to TRBJ1-1; unclear D gene. V lost 0 bases and J 2 bases, leaving 7 bases between the germline ends. The germline V gene has CDR1 SQVTM and CDR2 ANQGSEA. CDR3 length: 13 amino acids. Here the CDR3 DNA reads TGCAGCGTTGAAGACACCCCAAACACTGAAGCTTTCTTT. Translating it yields CSVEDTPNTEAFF.

About this clonotype itself: A much larger clone sits a single nucleotide away, making a read error possible. This sequence joins TRBV19 and TRBJ2-1; the D is unclear. CDR3 length equals 15 residues. Germline loops: CDR1 LNHDA, CDR2 SQIVND (reference sequence). The CDR3: CASSGSSSTYDEQFF. CDR3 nucleotide sequence: TGTGCCAGTAGTGGAAGCTCCTCAACCTACGATGAGCAGTTCTTC.

This clonotype came up a few times. The rearrangement links TRBV28 to TRBJ1-1; 7 bases align to TRBD1. Per the germline V gene, CDR1 is MDHEN and CDR2 is SYDVKM. This CDR3 region has 13 residues. V trimming: 8 bases; J trimming: 0 bases; junction bases outside the gene matches: 3. The CDR3, as DNA: TGTGCCAGCTTAGGGGGCTTGAACACTGAAGCTTTCTTT. It is translated as CASLGGLNTEAFF.

The chain recombines TRBV6-6 with TRBJ2-3; weak D call: TRBD2 (6 bases). Deletions cut 6 bases from V and 4 bases from J, with 26 bases between. The length of the CDR3 is 18 residues. Germline CDR1 MNHNY, CDR2 SVGAGI (reference sequence). In nucleotides, the CDR3 is TGTGCCAGCAGCTCTACGGGGGTGGCCCCATCAAACCCAGATACGCAGTATTTT. Translation: CASSSTGVAPSNPDTQYF.

This clonotype was seen a few times. V is TRBV6-6 and J is TRBJ2-5, with 9 positions matching TRBD2. Unmatched junction bases numbered 11, after V lost 4 bases and J lost 2 bases. Germline lookup yields CDR1 MNHNY and CDR2 SVGAGI (reference sequence). The CDR3 runs to 17 residues. The CDR3 is CASSSPRSGGPQETQYF. The CDR3 coding sequence is TGTGCCAGCAGTTCCCCGAGGAGCGGGGGGCCTCAAGAGACCCAGTACTTC.

Ten or more counts support this clonotype. The chain couples TRBV7-6 to TRBJ2-1; 8 positions match TRBD2. The germline V gene encodes CDR1 SGHVS and CDR2 FNYEAQ. The CDR3 runs 15 residues. V dropped 5 bases and J dropped 5; count of bases not matched to a gene: 8. The DNA for the CDR3 is TGTGCCAGCAGCGAGAGGCTAGCGGGTGACAATGAGCAGTTCTTC. Protein product: CASSERLAGDNEQFF. The full variable domain, in which reference TRBV7-6 and TRBJ2-1 provide the parts outside the CDR3, is GAGVSQSPRYKVTKRGQDVALRCDPISGHVSLYWYRQALGQGPEFLTYFNYEAQQDKSGLPNDRFSAERPEGSISTLTIQRTEQRDSAMYRCASSERLAGDNEQFFGPGTRLTVL.

This clonotype was picked up one time. The rearrangement links TRBV6-8 to TRBJ2-3, with TRBD2 identical over 9 bases. CDR3 size: 17 residues. Germline V gene lookup returns CDR1 MNHGY and CDR2 SAAAGT. Germline trimming cut 0 bases from V and 4 bases from J; bases unmatched to any gene: 8. Written as DNA, the CDR3 is TGTGCCAGCAGTTACTCTATGACTGGCGGGGGGGCAGATACGCAGTATTTT. This translates into CASSYSMTGGGADTQYF.

The chain is built from TRBV2 and TRBJ2-7, with TRBD1 identical over 11 bases. Germline-derived CDR1 and CDR2 are SNHLY and FYNNEI. Germline trimming cut 1 base from V and 7 bases from J; bases unmatched to any gene: 6. The CDR3 spans 15 residues. DNA of the CDR3: TGTGCCAGCAGTGAAGAGGGGACAGGGGGTTGGGAGCAGTACTTC. Amino acids: CASSEEGTGGWEQYF.

J is TRBJ2-2 and V is TRBV24-1; D is ambiguous. V was pared by 0 bases and J by 5 bases, with 6 bases between. Per the germline V gene, CDR1 is KGHDR and CDR2 is SFDVKD. The CDR3 has 14 residues. As DNA, the CDR3 is TGTGCCACCAGTGATTTGCAAGGGACCGGGGAGCTGTTTTTT. Its translation is CATSDLQGTGELFF.

V gene TRBV7-9 combines with J gene TRBJ2-1; D is ambiguous. This CDR3 contains 15 residues. CDR1 is SEHNR and CDR2 is FQNEAQ in the germline V gene (reference sequence). The V gene lost 0 bases and the J gene lost 0 bases, with 6 bases spanning the gap. For the CDR3, the DNA is TGTGCCAGCAGCTTAGCAGAGGTCTCCTACAATGAGCAGTTCTTC. Its translation: CASSLAEVSYNEQFF. The whole variable domain, remainder taken from reference TRBV7-9 and TRBJ2-1, is DTGVSQNPRHKITKRGQNVTFRCDPISEHNRLYWYRQTLGQGPEFLTYFQNEAQLEKSRLLSDRFSAERPKGSFSTLEIQRTEQGDSAMYLCASSLAEVSYNEQFFGPGTRLTVL.

In nucleotides, the CDR3 is TGTGCCAGCACCCCCCCCGGAGGACAGCACAATGAGCAGTTCTTC. Protein: CASTPPGGQHNEQFF. The chain couples TRBV5-6 to TRBJ2-1; tentative D call: TRBD1 (6 bases). The CDR3 runs 15 residues. Germline loops: CDR1 SGHDT, CDR2 YYEEEE. Deletions cut 6 bases from V and 5 bases from J, with 18 bases between.

The chain employs TRBV29-1 and TRBJ1-2; D call uncertain. CDR3 length equals 12 residues. V gave up 5 bases and J gave up 7 bases, with 14 bases separating them. Germline V gives CDR1 SQVTM, CDR2 ANQGSEA. The DNA of the CDR3 is TGCAGCGTTACACCGGCCTCGGGTGGCTACACCTTC. Translating gives CSVTPASGGYTF.

This clonotype was seen a few times. The chain carries TRBV24-1 and TRBJ2-1; D is possibly TRBD1 (5 bases). V shed 4 bases and J shed 2 bases, with 14 bases lying between them. CDR1 and CDR2 from the germline V gene are KGHDR and SFDVKD. The CDR3 covers 16 residues. The CDR3 spells CATSDRDSSPYNEQFF. The CDR3, as DNA: TGTGCCACCAGTGACAGAGACAGCTCGCCCTACAATGAGCAGTTCTTC.

The sample holds one count of this clonotype. The gene calls are TRBV7-6 and TRBJ1-4, with TRBD1 matching over 8 bases. This CDR3 comprises 16 residues. After removal of 3 bases from V and 8 bases from J, the junction contained 11 bases not matched to a gene. Germline values: CDR1 SGHVS, CDR2 FNYEAQ. CDR3 DNA: TGTGCCAGCAGCTTCCGAGTGGACAGGGTCCGCGAAAAACTGTTTTTT. This translates into CASSFRVDRVREKLFF.

This clonotype was seen more than once but under ten times. The gene calls are TRBV11-2 and TRBJ1-2; D possibly corresponds to TRBD1 (5 bases). The germline V and J ends were trimmed by 6 bases and 3 bases, with 20 bases remaining between them. There are 16 residues in the CDR3. Germline V gene sequence: CDR1 SGHAT, CDR2 FQNNGV. CDR3 DNA sequence: TGTGCCAGCAGTTCACTCGGGGGGGTCTACGACTATGGCTACACCTTC. Translating gives CASSSLGGVYDYGYTF.

In this sample, this clonotype turned up a few times. The chain employs TRBV27 and TRBJ1-2, with D unresolved. V gave up 9 bases and J gave up 0 bases, with 20 bases separating them. This CDR3 contains 16 residues. Germline CDR1 is MNHEY and CDR2 is SMNVEV (reference sequence). Here the CDR3 reads CASDPDQRRANYGYTF. The CDR3 bases are TGTGCCAGTGACCCCGATCAGCGGAGAGCTAACTATGGCTACACCTTC.

The genes are TRBV7-9 and TRBJ2-7, with D uncertain. The V end lost 5 bases, the J end lost 3 bases, and 11 bases lay between the germline ends. CDR3 length: 13 amino acids. Germline V gives CDR1 SEHNR, CDR2 FQNEAQ (reference sequence). In DNA form, the CDR3 reads TGTGCCAGCAGCCCGGCCTACAGCTACGAGCAGTACTTC. It specifies CASSPAYSYEQYF.

The V gene is TRBV7-9, the J gene TRBJ2-7; possibly TRBD1 for D (6 bases). From germline, CDR1 is SEHNR and CDR2 FQNEAQ (reference sequence). V was cut by 1 base and J by 3 bases, with 10 bases left in between. This CDR3 has 14 amino acids. CDR3 in DNA: TGTGCCAGCAGCTTAGGTGGGGGCTTCTACGAGCAGTACTTC. It yields the protein CASSLGGGFYEQYF.

The rearrangement uses TRBV6-6 and TRBJ2-1; D perhaps matches TRBD1 (6 bases). Trimming took 2 bases from V and 6 from J, leaving 14 bases between them. Germline V CDR1 and CDR2: MNHNY, SVGAGI (reference sequence). The CDR3 is made up of 15 amino acids. CDR3 nucleotide sequence: TGTGCCAGCAGTTACCCCCAGGACAGCCTCAATGAGCAGTTCTTC. This sequence encodes CASSYPQDSLNEQFF.

This clonotype was detected many times. V gene TRBV28 combines with J gene TRBJ2-3; D unresolved. The CDR3 length is 17 residues. The germline V gene has CDR1 MDHEN and CDR2 SYDVKM. The V and J ends lost 0 bases and 1 base respectively, with 14 bases between them. This chain's CDR3 is CASSLWDLGVGTDTQYF. In DNA form, the CDR3 reads TGTGCCAGCAGTTTATGGGACCTAGGAGTAGGCACAGATACGCAGTATTTT. The full variable domain, with the rest looked up from reference TRBV28 and TRBJ2-3, is DVKVTQSSRYLVKRTGEKVFLECVQDMDHENMFWYRQDPGLGLRLIYFSYDVKMKEKGDIPEGYSVSREKKERFSLILESASTNQTSMYLCASSLWDLGVGTDTQYFGPGTRLTVL.